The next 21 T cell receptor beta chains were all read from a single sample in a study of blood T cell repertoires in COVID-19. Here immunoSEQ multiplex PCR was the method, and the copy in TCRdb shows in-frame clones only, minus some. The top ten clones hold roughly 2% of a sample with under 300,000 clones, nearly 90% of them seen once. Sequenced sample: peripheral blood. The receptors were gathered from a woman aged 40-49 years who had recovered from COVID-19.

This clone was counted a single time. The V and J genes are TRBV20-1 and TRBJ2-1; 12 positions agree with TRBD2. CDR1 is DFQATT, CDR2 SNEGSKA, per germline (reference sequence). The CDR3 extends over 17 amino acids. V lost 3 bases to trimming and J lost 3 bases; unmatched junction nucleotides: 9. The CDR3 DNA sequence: TGCAGTGCTAGTAACGCTGCTAGCGGGAGGGACTACAATGAGCAGTTCTTC. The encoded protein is CSASNAASGRDYNEQFF.

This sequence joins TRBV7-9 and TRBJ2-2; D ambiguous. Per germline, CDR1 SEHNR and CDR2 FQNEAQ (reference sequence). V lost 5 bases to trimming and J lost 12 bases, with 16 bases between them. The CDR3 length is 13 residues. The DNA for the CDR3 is TGTGCCAGCAGCCCAATAGCAGTGTCAAAGCTGTTTTTT. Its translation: CASSPIAVSKLFF.

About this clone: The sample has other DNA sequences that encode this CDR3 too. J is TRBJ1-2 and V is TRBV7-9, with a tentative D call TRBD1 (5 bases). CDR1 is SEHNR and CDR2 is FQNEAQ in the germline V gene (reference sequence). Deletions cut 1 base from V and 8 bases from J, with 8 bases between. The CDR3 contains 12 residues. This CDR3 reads CASSLEQGGYTF. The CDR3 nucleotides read TGTGCCAGCAGCTTAGAGCAGGGCGGCTACACCTTC.

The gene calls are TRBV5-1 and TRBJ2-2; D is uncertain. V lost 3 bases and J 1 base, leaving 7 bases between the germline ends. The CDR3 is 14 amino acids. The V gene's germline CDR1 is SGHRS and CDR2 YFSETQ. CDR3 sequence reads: CASSSMMNTGELFF. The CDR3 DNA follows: TGCGCCAGCAGCTCTATGATGAACACCGGGGAGCTGTTTTTT.

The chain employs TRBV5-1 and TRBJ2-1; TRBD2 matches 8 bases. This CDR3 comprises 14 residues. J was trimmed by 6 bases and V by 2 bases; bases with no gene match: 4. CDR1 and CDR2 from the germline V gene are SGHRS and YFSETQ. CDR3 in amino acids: CASSFHAGGNEQFF. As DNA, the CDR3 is TGCGCCAGCAGCTTCCATGCGGGAGGCAATGAGCAGTTCTTC.

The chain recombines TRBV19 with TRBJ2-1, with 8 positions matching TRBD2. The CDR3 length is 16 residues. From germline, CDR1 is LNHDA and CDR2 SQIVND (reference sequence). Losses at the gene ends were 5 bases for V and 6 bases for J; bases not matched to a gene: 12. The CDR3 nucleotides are TGTGCCAGTAGTTCCCAACTAGCGGAGTCTTTCAATGAGCAGTTCTTC. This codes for CASSSQLAESFNEQFF.

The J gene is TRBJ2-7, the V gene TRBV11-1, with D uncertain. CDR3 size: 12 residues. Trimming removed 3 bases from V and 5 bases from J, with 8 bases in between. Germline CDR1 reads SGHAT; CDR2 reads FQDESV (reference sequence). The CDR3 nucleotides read TGTGCCAGCAGCTTCGATTCGGACGAGCAGTACTTC. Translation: CASSFDSDEQYF.

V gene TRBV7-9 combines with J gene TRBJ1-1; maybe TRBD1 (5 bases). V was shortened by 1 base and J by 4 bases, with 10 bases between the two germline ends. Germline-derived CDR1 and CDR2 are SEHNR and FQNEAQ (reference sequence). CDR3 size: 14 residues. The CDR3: CASSLVIQGTEAFF. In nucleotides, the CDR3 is TGTGCCAGCAGCTTAGTCATCCAGGGCACTGAAGCTTTCTTT.

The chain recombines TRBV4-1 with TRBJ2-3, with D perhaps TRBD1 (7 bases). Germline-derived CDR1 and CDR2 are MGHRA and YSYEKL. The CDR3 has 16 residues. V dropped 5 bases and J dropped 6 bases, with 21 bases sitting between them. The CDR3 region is CASSSAGQSFSDTQYF. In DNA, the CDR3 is TGCGCCAGCAGCTCGGCGGGACAGAGTTTTTCCGATACGCAGTATTTT.

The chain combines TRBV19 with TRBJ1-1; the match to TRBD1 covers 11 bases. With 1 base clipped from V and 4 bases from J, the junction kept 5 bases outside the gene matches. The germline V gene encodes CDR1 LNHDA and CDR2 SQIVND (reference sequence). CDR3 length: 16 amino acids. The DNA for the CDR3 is TGTGCCAGTAGTATAGGTGGACAGGGGGCCCCCACTGAAGCTTTCTTT. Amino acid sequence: CASSIGGQGAPTEAFF.

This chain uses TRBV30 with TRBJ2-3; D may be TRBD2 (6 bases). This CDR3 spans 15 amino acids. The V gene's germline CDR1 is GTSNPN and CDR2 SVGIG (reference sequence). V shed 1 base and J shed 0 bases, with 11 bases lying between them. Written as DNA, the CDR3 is TGTGCCTGGAGTGGCGCGGGGCCTAGCACAGATACGCAGTATTTT. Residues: CAWSGAGPSTDTQYF.

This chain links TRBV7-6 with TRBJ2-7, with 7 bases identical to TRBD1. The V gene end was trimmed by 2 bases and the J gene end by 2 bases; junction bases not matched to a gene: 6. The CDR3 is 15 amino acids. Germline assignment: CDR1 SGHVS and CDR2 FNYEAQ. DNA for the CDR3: TGTGCCAGCAGCTTACGCACAGGGGCCCCCTACGAGCAGTACTTC. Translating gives CASSLRTGAPYEQYF.

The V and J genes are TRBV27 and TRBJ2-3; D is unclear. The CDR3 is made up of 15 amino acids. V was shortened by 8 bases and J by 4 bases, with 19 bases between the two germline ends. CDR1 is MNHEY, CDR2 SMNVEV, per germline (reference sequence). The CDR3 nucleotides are TGTGCCAGCCAAAGTCGCCCCCGCAGGCCAGATACGCAGTATTTT. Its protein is CASQSRPRRPDTQYF.

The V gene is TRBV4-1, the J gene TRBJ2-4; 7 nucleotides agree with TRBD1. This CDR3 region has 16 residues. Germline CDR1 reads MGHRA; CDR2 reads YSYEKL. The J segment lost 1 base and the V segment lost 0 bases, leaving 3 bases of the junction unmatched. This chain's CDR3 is CASSQDDREAKNIQYF. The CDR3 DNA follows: TGCGCCAGCAGCCAAGACGACAGGGAGGCCAAAAACATTCAGTACTTC.

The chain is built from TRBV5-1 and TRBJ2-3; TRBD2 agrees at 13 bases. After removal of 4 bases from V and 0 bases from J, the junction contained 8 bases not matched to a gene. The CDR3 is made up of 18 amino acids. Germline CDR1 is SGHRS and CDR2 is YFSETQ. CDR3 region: CASSAGLAGPTSTDTQYF. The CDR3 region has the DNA TGCGCCAGCAGCGCGGGACTAGCGGGACCCACTAGCACAGATACGCAGTATTTT.

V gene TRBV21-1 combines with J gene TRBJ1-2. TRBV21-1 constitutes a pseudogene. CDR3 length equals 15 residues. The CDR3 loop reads CASSKEDGLGYGYTF. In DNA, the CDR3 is TGTGCCAGCAGCAAAGAGGACGGACTAGGGTATGGCTACACCTTC.

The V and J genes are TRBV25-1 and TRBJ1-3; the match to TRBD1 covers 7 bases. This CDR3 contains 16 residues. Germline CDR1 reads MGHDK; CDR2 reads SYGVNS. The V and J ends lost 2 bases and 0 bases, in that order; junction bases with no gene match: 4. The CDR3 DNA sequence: TGTGCCAGCAGTGAAAGACAGGGTGCCTCTGGAAACACCATATATTTT. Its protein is CASSERQGASGNTIYF.

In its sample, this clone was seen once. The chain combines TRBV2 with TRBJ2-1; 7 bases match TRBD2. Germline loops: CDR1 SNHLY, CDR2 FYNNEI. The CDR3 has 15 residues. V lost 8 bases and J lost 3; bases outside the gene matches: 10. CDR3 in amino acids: CASEYGGDHYNEQFF. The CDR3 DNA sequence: TGTGCCAGCGAATATGGGGGGGACCACTACAATGAGCAGTTCTTC.

The CDR3 reads CASSRGMADLTDTQYF. The CDR3 bases are TGTGCCAGCTCAAGGGGGATGGCAGACCTCACAGATACGCAGTATTTT. The chain carries TRBV18 and TRBJ2-3; TRBD1 is a possible D gene (6 bases). Between the trimmed V and J ends, which lost 5 bases and 2 bases, there was a span of 17 bases. From germline, CDR1 is KGHSH and CDR2 LQKENI. The CDR3 consists of 16 residues.

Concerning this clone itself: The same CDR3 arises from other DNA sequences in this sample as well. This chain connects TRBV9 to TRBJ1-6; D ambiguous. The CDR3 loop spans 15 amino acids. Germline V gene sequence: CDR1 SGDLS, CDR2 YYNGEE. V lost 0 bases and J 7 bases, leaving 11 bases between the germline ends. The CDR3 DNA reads TGTGCCAGCAGCGTAGAGGGAGTGAGGAATTCACCCCTCCACTTT. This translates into CASSVEGVRNSPLHF.

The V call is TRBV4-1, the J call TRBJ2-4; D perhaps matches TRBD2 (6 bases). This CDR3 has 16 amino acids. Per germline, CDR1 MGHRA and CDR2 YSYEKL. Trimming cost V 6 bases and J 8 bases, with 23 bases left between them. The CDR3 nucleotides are TGCGCCAGCAGTCCCACCCCGACTAGTTCGGAGGACATTCAGTACTTC. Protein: CASSPTPTSSEDIQYF.